At least ten counts were recorded for the clone carrying this T cell receptor (beta chain). Its antigen is as yet unknown. The CDR3 has 15 amino acids. Trimming cost V 6 bases and J 0 bases; bases outside gene matches: 6. The sequenced template was RNA, covering the TCR beta CDR3 region. The first round was an RT-PCR with HTBI primers, and the second round was a multiplex PCR. TCRdb reprocessed the multiplex PCR reads with MiXCR, giving one entry per CDR3 protein. Seen here are some 370,000 distinct CDR3 sequences, 17% observed once, and the top ten hold 2.4%. These data originate in a study of Graves' ophthalmopathy and Graves' hyperthyroidism. Broader study findings: Ophthalmopathy versus stable hyperthyroidism: 13-signature model gave roughly 88% sensitivity, less than 82% specificity. Blood also carried most expanded thyroid clonotypes exceeding 0.001 frequency.

Orbital computed tomography, together with clinical symptoms, serum thyroxine, TRAb and thyroid ultrasound, was used for diagnosis. The specimen sequenced was peripheral blood. The source of this sequence is an adult woman with stable Graves' hyperthyroidism. The chain couples TRBV12-3 or TRBV12-4 to TRBJ1-1; 8 bases match TRBD1. The DNA for the CDR3 is TGTGCCAGCAGAACTAGACAGGGGCTGAACACTGAAGCTTTCTTT. It specifies CASRTRQGLNTEAFF.